This T cell receptor (beta chain) was identified during a study of blood T cell repertoires in COVID-19. Overall study: From T cells, B-cell-depleted T cells, or PBMCs came the material, which was cDNA or gDNA.

As originally analysed: Quantification of nucleated cells was approximated via reference gene primer amplification. The repertoire was sequenced with immunoSEQ multiplex PCR; TCRdb's copy has only in-frame clones and lacks some. The V and J calls and clone size come from that table; D and trimming were worked out from the DNA. Here the sample spans approximately 180,000 clones, 85% to 90% being singletons. This CDR3 is 12 amino acids long. Trimming removed 4 bases from V and 5 bases from J, with 8 bases in between. Germline assignment: CDR1 LGHDT and CDR2 YNNKEL (reference sequence). This rearrangement joins TRBV3-1 (or the pseudogene TRBV3-2) to TRBJ1-1, with a possible D match to TRBD1 (5 bases). This receptor was taken from a person between 70 and 80 years old with COVID-19, enrolled during active disease. Material: peripheral blood. The CDR3 here is CASSLQGTEAFF. The CDR3 DNA follows: TGTGCCAGCAGCCTTCAGGGTACTGAAGCTTTCTTT.